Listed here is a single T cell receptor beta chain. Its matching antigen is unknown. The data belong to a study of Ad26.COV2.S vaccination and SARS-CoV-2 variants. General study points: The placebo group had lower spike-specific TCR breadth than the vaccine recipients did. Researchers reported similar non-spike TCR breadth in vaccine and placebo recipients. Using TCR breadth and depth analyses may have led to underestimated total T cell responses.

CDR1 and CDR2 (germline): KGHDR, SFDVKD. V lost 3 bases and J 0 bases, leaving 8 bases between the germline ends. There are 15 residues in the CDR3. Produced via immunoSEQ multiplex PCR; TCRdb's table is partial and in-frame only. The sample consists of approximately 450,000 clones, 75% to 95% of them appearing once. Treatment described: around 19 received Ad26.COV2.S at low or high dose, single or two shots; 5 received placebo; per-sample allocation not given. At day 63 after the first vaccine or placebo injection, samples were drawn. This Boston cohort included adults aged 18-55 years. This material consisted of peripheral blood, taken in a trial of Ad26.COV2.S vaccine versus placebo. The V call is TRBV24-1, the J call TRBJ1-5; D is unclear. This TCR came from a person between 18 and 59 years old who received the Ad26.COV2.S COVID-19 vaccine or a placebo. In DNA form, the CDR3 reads TGTGCCACCAGTGATGGCGGCGATAGCAATCAGCCCCAGCATTTT. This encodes CATSDGGDSNQPQHF.